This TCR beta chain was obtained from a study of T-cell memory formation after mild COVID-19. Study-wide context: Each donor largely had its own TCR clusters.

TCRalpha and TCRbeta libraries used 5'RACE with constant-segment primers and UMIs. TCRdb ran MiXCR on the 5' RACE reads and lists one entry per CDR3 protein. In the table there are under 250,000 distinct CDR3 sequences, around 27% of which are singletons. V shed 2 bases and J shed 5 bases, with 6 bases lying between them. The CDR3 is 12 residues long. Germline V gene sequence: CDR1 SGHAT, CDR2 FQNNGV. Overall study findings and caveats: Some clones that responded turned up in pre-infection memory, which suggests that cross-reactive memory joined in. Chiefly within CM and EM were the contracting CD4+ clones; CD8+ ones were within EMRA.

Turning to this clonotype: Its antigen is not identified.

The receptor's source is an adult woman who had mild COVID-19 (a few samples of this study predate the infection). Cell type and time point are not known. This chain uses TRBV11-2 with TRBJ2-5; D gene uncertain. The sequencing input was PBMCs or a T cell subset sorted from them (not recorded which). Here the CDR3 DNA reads TGTGCCAGCAGCTTATACGGCGAGACCCAGTACTTC. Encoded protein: CASSLYGETQYF.